This record looks at one T cell receptor beta chain sequence and its context. Its antigen is unknown. The entry originates in a study of cytomegalovirus exposure and HLA in healthy donors. About the research overall: Sequencing of about 179 million T cells in an earlier analysis found 95 million to 120 million unique TCR beta sequences. A data release that came early held approximately 92 million unique TCRs from HLA-typed donors. General study points: In a later analysis, across HLA loci, associated TCR counts were highest for DRB1, lowest for HLA-C. In an earlier analysis, in some 600 donors, most V segments appeared productive either ~90% or ~30% of the time.

Primers: 60 Vbeta forward and 13 Jbeta reverse. This table comes from immunoSEQ multiplex PCR, and its TCRdb copy is limited to in-frame clones, with some not included. The sample shows 150,000 to 200,000 clones, 76% of them seen only once. Germline CDR1 is SNHLY and CDR2 is FYNNEI. The V end lost 11 bases, the J end lost 2 bases, and 15 bases lay between the germline ends. CDR3 size: 13 residues. The TCR was taken from a female donor in good health and CMV-seronegative. Sequencing was done on a sample of PBMCs. This chain connects TRBV2 to TRBJ1-2; D unclear. The CDR3 DNA reads as TGTGCCGGCATAAGTAGTGCCAACTATGGCTACACCTTC. Its protein is CAGISSANYGYTF.